This TCR beta chain comes out of a study of CD8+ T cells in alopecia areata. Study background: Among treated patients, oral tofacitinib was administered at 5 to 10 mg twice daily. Severity in treated patients was scored by percentage of scalp area affected. Whole-study results and caveats: While patients received tofacitinib, many expanded lesional clones remained present in scalp and blood.

Notes on this clone: The target antigen is unknown. The same CDR3 can be traced to other DNA sequences in this sample.

RNA extraction and reverse transcription yielded cDNA as sequencing template. Assay: immunoSEQ multiplex PCR; the TCRdb copy retains only in-frame clones and omits some. The sample consists of 110,000 or so clones, approximately 51% of them appearing once. Between the trimmed V and J ends, which lost 4 bases and 7 bases, there was a span of 7 bases. CDR1 is SQVTM, CDR2 ANQGSEA, per germline. The CDR3 consists of 10 residues. The treatment here: oral pan-JAK inhibitor, 5-10 mg twice daily. The chain is built from TRBV29-1 and TRBJ1-1; D gene ambiguous. The clonotype was recovered from a human donor with alopecia areata. Specimen: CD4+ T cells sorted from blood, collected at week 24, from a patient treated with tofacitinib. CDR3 nucleotides: TGCAGCGTTGGGGAGATTGAAGCTTTCTTT. Translated: CSVGEIEAFF.